This T cell receptor (beta chain) is drawn from a study of T cells in Graves' hyperthyroidism and ophthalmopathy. The hyperthyroidism was newly diagnosed and had lasted under 2 months; the patients were aged 18 to 65. Orbital computed tomography, thyroid ultrasound, serum thyroxine and TRAb, and clinical symptoms together informed the diagnoses. Trimming stripped 2 bases from V and 0 bases from J, with 8 bases between. The CDR3 contains 15 residues. Looked up from germline, CDR1 is SGHNT and CDR2 is YENEEA. This clonotype was seen ten or more times. Amplified regions were TCR beta CDR3 sequences from RNA transcripts. Researchers ran a first-round RT-PCR on the TCR CDR3 using the HTBI primer set. TCRdb reanalysed the multiplex PCR reads using MiXCR and keeps one entry per CDR3 protein. The sample lists around 300,000 distinct CDR3 sequences, roughly 13% occurring once.

The receptor's source is a woman aged 40 to 49 with Graves' hyperthyroidism. Sequenced input: blood. J is TRBJ2-1 and V is TRBV11-3; perhaps TRBD1 as D (6 bases). The CDR3 bases are TGTGCCAGCAGCTTACCGGACAGCTCCTACAATGAGCAGTTCTTC. Protein: CASSLPDSSYNEQFF.